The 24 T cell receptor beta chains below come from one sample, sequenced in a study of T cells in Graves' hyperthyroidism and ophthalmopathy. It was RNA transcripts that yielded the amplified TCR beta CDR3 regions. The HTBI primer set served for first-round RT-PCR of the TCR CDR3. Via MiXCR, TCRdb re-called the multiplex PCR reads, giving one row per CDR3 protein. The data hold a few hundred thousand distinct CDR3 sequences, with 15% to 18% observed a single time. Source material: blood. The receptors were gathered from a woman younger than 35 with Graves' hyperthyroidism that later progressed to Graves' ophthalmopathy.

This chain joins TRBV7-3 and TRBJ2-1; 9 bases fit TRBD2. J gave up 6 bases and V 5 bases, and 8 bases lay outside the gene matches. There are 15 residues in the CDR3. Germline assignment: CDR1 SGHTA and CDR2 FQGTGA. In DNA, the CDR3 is TGTGCCAGCAGCCTAGGACTAGCGACTGTCAATGAGCAGTTCTTC. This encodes CASSLGLATVNEQFF.

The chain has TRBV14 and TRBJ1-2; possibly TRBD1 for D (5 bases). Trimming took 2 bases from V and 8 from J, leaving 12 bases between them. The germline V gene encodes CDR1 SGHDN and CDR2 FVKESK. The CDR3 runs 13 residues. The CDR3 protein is CASSQIEGYGYTF. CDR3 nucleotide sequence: TGTGCCAGCAGCCAAATAGAGGGGTACGGCTACACCTTC.

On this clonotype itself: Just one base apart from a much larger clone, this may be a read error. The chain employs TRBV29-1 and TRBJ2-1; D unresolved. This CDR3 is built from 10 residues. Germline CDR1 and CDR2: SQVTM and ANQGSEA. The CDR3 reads CGVVYPTQFF. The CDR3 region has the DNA TGCGGCGTTGTGTACCCGACGCAGTTCTTC.

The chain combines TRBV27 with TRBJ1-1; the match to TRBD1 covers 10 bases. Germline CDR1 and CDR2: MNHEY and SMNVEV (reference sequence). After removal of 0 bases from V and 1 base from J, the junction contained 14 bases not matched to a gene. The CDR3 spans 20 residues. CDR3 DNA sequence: TGTGCCAGCAGTTTATCGGTTCCGACAGGGGGCACCGGGGGGAACACTGAAGCTTTCTTT. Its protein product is CASSLSVPTGGTGGNTEAFF.

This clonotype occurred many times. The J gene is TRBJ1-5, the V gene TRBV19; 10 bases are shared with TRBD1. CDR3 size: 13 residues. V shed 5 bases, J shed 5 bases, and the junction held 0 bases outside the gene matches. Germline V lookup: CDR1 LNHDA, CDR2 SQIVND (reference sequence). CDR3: CASSGTGDQPQHF. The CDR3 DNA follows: TGTGCCAGTAGTGGGACAGGGGATCAGCCCCAGCATTTT.

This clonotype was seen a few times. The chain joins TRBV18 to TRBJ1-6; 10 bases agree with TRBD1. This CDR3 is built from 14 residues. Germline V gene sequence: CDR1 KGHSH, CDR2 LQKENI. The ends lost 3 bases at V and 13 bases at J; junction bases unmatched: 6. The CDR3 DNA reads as TGTGCCAGCTCACCGGGACAGGGGTTGTTCCCCCTCCACTTT. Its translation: CASSPGQGLFPLHF.

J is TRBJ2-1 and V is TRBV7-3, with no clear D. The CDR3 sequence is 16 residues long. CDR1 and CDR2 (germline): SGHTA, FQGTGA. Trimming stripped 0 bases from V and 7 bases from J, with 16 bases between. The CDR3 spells CASSLTVPRGDNEQFF. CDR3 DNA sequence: TGTGCCAGCAGCTTAACGGTGCCTCGTGGGGATAATGAGCAGTTCTTC.

CDR3 sequence (DNA): TGTGCCAGCAGCGTAGCCGGGACATCTAATGAGCAGTTCTTC. Residues: CASSVAGTSNEQFF. The chain has TRBV9 and TRBJ2-1, with D perhaps TRBD1 (6 bases). CDR3 size: 14 residues. The germline V gene has CDR1 SGDLS and CDR2 YYNGEE. Trimming took 0 bases from V and 7 from J, leaving 11 bases between them.

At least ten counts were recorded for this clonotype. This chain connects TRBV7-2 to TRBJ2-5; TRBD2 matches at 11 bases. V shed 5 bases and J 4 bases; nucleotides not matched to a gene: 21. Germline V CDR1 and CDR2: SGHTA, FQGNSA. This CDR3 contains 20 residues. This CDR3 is CASSLPTFRKVAGGGETQYF. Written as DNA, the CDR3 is TGTGCCAGCAGCCTTCCCACCTTTCGGAAGGTAGCGGGAGGGGGAGAGACCCAGTACTTC.

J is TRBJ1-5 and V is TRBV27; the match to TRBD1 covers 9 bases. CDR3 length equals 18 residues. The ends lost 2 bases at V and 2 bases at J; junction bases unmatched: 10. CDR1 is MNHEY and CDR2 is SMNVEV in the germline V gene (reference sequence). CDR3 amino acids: CASSLPIQGAVGNQPQHF. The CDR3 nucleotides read TGTGCCAGCAGTTTACCGATACAGGGGGCGGTTGGCAATCAGCCCCAGCATTTT.

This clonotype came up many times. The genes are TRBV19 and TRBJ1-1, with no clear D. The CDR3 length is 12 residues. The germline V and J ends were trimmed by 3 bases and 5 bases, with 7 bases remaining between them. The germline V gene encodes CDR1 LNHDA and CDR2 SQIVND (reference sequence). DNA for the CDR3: TGTGCCAGTAGTATTGGAGAAACTGAAGCTTTCTTT. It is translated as CASSIGETEAFF.

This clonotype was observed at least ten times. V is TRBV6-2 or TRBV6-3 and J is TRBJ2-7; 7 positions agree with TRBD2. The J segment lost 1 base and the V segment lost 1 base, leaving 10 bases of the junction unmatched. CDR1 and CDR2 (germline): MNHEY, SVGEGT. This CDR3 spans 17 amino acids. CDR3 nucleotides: TGTGCCAGCAGTTACTGGGGGGGAGCCGAAACATCCTACGAGCAGTACTTC. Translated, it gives CASSYWGGAETSYEQYF.

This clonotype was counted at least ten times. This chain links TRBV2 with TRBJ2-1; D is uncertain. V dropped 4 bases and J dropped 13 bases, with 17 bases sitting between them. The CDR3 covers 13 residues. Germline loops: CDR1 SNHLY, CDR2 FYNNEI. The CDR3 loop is CASSGGVSLVQFF. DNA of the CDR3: TGTGCCAGCAGTGGTGGCGTGAGCTTGGTTCAGTTCTTC.

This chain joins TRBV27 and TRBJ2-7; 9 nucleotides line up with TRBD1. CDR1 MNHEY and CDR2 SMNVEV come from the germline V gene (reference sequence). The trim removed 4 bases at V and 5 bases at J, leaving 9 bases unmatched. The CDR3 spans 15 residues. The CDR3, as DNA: TGTGCCAGCAGTTCCCCGGGACAGGGAAGGAACGAGCAGTACTTC. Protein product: CASSSPGQGRNEQYF.

In nucleotides, the CDR3 is TGTGCCAGCAGGGCAGATCGAGGGCGGGCCCAAGAGACCCAGTACTTC. Its protein is CASRADRGRAQETQYF. The chain has TRBV6-1 and TRBJ2-5, with D tentatively TRBD2 (5 bases). Germline CDR1 reads MNHNS; CDR2 reads SASEGT. V shed 6 bases and J shed 1 base, with 18 bases lying between them. This CDR3 has 16 residues.

The CDR3: CAISEEQYNEQYF. Here the CDR3 DNA reads TGTGCCATCAGTGAGGAACAGTACAACGAGCAGTACTTC. The chain joins TRBV10-3 to TRBJ2-7, with D uncertain. This CDR3 is built from 13 residues. Per the germline V gene, CDR1 is ENHRY and CDR2 is SYGVKD. The germline V and J ends were trimmed by 2 bases and 5 bases, with 10 bases remaining between them.

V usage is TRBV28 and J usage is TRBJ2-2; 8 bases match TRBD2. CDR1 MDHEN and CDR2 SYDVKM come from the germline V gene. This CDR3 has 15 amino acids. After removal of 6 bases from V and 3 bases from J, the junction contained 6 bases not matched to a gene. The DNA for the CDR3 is TGTGCCAGCAGACCCGCGCGGGAGGACACCGGGGAGCTGTTTTTT. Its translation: CASRPAREDTGELFF.

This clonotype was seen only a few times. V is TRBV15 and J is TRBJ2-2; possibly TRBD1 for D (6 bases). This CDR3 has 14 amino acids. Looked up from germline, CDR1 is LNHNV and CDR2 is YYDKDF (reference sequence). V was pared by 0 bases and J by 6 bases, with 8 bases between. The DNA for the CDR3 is TGTGCCACCAGCAGAGATCAGGGGCCCGGGGAGCTGTTTTTT. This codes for CATSRDQGPGELFF.

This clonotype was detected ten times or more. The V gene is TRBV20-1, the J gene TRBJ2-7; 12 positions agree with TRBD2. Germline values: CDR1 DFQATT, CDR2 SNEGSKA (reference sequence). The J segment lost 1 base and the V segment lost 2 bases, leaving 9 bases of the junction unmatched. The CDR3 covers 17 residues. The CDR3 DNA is TGCAGTGCTAGAAGACTAGCGGGAGATTCCTATTCCTACGAGCAGTACTTC. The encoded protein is CSARRLAGDSYSYEQYF.

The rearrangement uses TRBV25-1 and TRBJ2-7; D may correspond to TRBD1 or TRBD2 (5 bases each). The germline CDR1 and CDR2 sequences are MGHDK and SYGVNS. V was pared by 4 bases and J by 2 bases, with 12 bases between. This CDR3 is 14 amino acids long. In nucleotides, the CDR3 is TGTGCCAGCAGTGGCCGGGACGGAACCTACGAGCAGTACTTC. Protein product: CASSGRDGTYEQYF.

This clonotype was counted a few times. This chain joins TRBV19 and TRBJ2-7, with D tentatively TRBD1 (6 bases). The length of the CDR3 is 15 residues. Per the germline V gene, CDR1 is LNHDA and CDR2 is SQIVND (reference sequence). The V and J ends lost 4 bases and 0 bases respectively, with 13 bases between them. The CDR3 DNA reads TGTGCCAGTAGTAAGAGGGAGACAGGCTCCTACGAGCAGTACTTC. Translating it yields CASSKRETGSYEQYF. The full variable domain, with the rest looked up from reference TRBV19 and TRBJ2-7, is DGGITQSPKYLFRKEGQNVTLSCEQNLNHDAMYWYRQDPGQGLRLIYYSQIVNDFQKGDIAEGYSVSREKKESFPLTVTSAQKNPTAFYLCASSKRETGSYEQYFGPGTRLTVT.

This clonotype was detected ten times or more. CDR3 sequence: CASSPQQGYEQYF. CDR3 nucleotide sequence: TGCGCCAGCAGCCCGCAACAGGGGTACGAGCAGTACTTC. This sequence joins TRBV4-1 and TRBJ2-7; 7 nucleotides agree with TRBD1. Germline-derived CDR1 and CDR2 are MGHRA and YSYEKL. V gave up 4 bases and J gave up 4 bases; unmatched junction bases: 4. This CDR3 comprises 13 residues.

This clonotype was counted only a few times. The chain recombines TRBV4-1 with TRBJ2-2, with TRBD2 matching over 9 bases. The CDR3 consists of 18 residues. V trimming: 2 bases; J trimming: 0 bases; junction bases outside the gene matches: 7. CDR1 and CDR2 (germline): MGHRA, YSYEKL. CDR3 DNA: TGCGCCAGCAGCCAATGGGGACTAGCAATAACGAACACCGGGGAGCTGTTTTTT. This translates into CASSQWGLAITNTGELFF.

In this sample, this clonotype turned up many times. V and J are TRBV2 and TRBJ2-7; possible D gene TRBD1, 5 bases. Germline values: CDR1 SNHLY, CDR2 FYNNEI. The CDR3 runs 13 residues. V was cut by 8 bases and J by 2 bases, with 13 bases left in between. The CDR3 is CASEPGHPYEQYF. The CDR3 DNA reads TGTGCCAGCGAACCAGGACACCCCTACGAGCAGTACTTC.